Presented here are 31 T cell receptor beta chains from one specimen sequenced in a study of blood T cells in healthy people across ages. The authors ran a second PCR of about 6 to 11 cycles using a sample-barcoded 5' primer and a J-beta primer mix. TCRdb itself ran the 5' RACE reads through MiXCR, one entry per CDR3 protein. The table lists around 1,000,000 distinct CDR3 sequences, about two fifths of them singletons, with about 12% in the top ten. The sequenced material came from blood. Receptors originate from a young man in good health.

The genes are TRBV12-3 or TRBV12-4 and TRBJ2-6; D possibly corresponds to TRBD1 (6 bases). This CDR3 has 14 residues. The V end was cut by 9 bases, the J end by 4 bases, with 13 bases between. The CDR3 protein is CASLQGAGANVLTF. The CDR3 bases are TGTGCCAGTCTACAGGGAGCCGGGGCCAACGTCCTGACTTTC.

The rearrangement joins TRBV6-5 to TRBJ1-4; a possible D gene is TRBD1 (5 bases). This CDR3 comprises 15 residues. Trimming shortened V by 6 bases and J by 7 bases, and 18 bases separated the two germline ends. CDR1 and CDR2 (germline): MNHEY, SVGAGI. The CDR3 DNA sequence: TGTGCCAGCAGGACCTTAAAGGGGAATGGTGAAAAACTGTTTTTT. This gives the protein CASRTLKGNGEKLFF.

The chain employs TRBV9 and TRBJ2-5; D is ambiguous. Germline V gives CDR1 SGDLS, CDR2 YYNGEE. CDR3 length: 14 amino acids. V was pared by 7 bases and J by 11 bases, with 24 bases between. The CDR3 reads CASEGASSYNEQYF. The CDR3 DNA follows: TGTGCCAGCGAAGGTGCGTCTTCCTACAATGAGCAGTACTTC.

In the case of this clonotype: At one of its ends the junction is not consistent with the germline gene, which may arise from a read error. This chain joins TRBV7-2 and TRBJ2-2; D is ambiguous. The CDR3 is 13 amino acids. Germline V gene sequence: CDR1 SGHTA, CDR2 FQGNSA. The CDR3 DNA is TGTGCCATCAGCTTAGGCTCTGGCGGGGAGCTGTTTTTT. Protein: CAISLGSGGELFF.

The V and J genes are TRBV20-1 and TRBJ2-5; D not certain. The CDR3 sequence is 11 residues long. V was clipped by 1 base and J by 7 bases, with 7 bases between them. Germline lookup yields CDR1 DFQATT and CDR2 SNEGSKA (reference sequence). As DNA, the CDR3 is TGCAGTGCTAGAGCCAAGTTGACCCAGTACTTC. This gives the protein CSARAKLTQYF.

The chain combines TRBV7-2 with TRBJ1-1; D remains unclear. CDR1 is SGHTA, CDR2 FQGNSA, per germline. The CDR3 covers 13 residues. V was shortened by 2 bases and J by 1 base, with 5 bases between the two germline ends. The DNA of the CDR3 is TGTGCCAGCAGCTTAAACGAGAACACTGAAGCTTTCTTT. Protein: CASSLNENTEAFF.

The rearrangement joins TRBV12-3 or TRBV12-4 to TRBJ2-5; TRBD1 matches 7 bases. The ends lost 5 bases at V and 4 bases at J; junction bases unmatched: 7. The CDR3 has 14 amino acids. The CDR3 loop is CASSPLTGRETQYF. DNA for the CDR3: TGTGCCAGCAGTCCTCTGACAGGGAGAGAGACCCAGTACTTC.

V usage is TRBV20-1 and J usage is TRBJ1-6, with D possibly matching TRBD1 (6 bases). The CDR3 has 16 residues. Germline lookup yields CDR1 DFQATT and CDR2 SNEGSKA (reference sequence). Trimming shortened V by 5 bases and J by 12 bases, and 26 bases separated the two germline ends. The CDR3 bases are TGCAGTGCTTTAGCTCCGGGAGGGAAAGGGGGAAAACCCCTCCACTTT. Amino acid sequence: CSALAPGGKGGKPLHF.

A word on this clonotype: Since a much larger clone is just one base distant, this may be a read error. The gene calls are TRBV5-1 and TRBJ2-3; possibly TRBD2 for D (5 bases). This CDR3 is built from 15 residues. Germline lookup yields CDR1 SGHRS and CDR2 YFSETQ. The CDR3 loop reads CASSLSLGLTDAQYF. CDR3 in DNA: TGCGCCAGCAGCTTGTCACTCGGACTCACAGATGCGCAGTATTTT.

This clonotype was counted only a few times. This rearrangement joins TRBV19 to TRBJ2-5; perhaps D is TRBD1 or TRBD2 (5 bases each). The germline V and J ends were trimmed by 3 bases and 2 bases, with 7 bases remaining between them. The V gene's germline CDR1 is LNHDA and CDR2 SQIVND (reference sequence). The CDR3 has 13 residues. The CDR3 reads CASSMGPQETQYF. The CDR3 DNA is TGTGCCAGTAGTATGGGACCTCAAGAGACCCAGTACTTC.

V gene TRBV5-1 combines with J gene TRBJ2-3, with 7 nucleotides matching TRBD1. V was clipped by 4 bases and J by 6 bases; unmatched bases: 2. Germline V gene sequence: CDR1 SGHRS, CDR2 YFSETQ. The CDR3 totals 12 residues. The DNA of the CDR3 is TGCGCCAGCAGCAAGGGACAGGATACGCAGTATTTT. Translation gives CASSKGQDTQYF.

This rearrangement joins TRBV2 to TRBJ1-5; D possibly corresponds to TRBD1 (5 bases). Germline values: CDR1 SNHLY, CDR2 FYNNEI. V shed 5 bases and J shed 5 bases, with 13 bases lying between them. The CDR3 consists of 14 residues. The CDR3 region is CASSRDGADQPQHF. The CDR3 DNA reads TGTGCCAGCAGTCGGGACGGGGCGGATCAGCCCCAGCATTTT.

This clonotype was seen a few times. This sequence joins TRBV9 and TRBJ2-7; D is unclear. Trimming shortened V by 0 bases and J by 6 bases, and 10 bases separated the two germline ends. Germline-derived CDR1 and CDR2 are SGDLS and YYNGEE. CDR3 length equals 13 residues. The CDR3 reads CASSVAQDGEQYF. CDR3 nucleotides: TGTGCCAGCAGCGTAGCGCAGGATGGCGAGCAGTACTTC.

A note on this clonotype: Possible read error: a much larger clone is one base away. J is TRBJ1-2 and V is TRBV4-3; D unclear. The CDR3 runs to 18 residues. Per germline, CDR1 LGHNA and CDR2 YSLEER. The CDR3 reads CASSQDRPDDITNYGCTF. The DNA for the CDR3 is TGCGCCAGCAGCCAAGATCGGCCGGACGATATAACTAACTATGGCTGCACCTTC.

The genes are TRBV6-5 and TRBJ1-1; D not resolved. The germline V and J ends were trimmed by 7 bases and 0 bases, with 9 bases remaining between them. The CDR3 consists of 13 residues. Per the germline V gene, CDR1 is MNHEY and CDR2 is SVGAGI. The CDR3 bases are TGTGCCAGCACCCCCAAGATGAACACTGAAGCTTTCTTT. Translated, it gives CASTPKMNTEAFF.

This chain uses TRBV11-2 with TRBJ1-1; 8 bases are shared with TRBD1. The CDR3 sequence is 13 residues long. The germline V gene has CDR1 SGHAT and CDR2 FQNNGV. V dropped 5 bases and J dropped 11; count of bases not matched to a gene: 10. The CDR3 sequence is CASSPNKDRAAFF. The CDR3 coding sequence is TGTGCCAGCAGCCCCAATAAGGACAGGGCGGCTTTCTTT. The full variable domain, completed using reference TRBV11-2 and TRBJ1-1, is EAGVAQSPRYKIIEKRQSVAFWCNPISGHATLYWYQQILGQGPKLLIQFQNNGVVDDSQLPKDRFSAERLKGVDSTLKIQPAKLEDSAVYLCASSPNKDRAAFFGQGTRLTVV.

This clonotype has more than one count but fewer than ten. CDR3 nucleotides: TGTGCCAGCAAAACTGGGACGGTGGCGCTCGATGAGCAGTTCTTC. Protein sequence: CASKTGTVALDEQFF. This sequence joins TRBV6-2 or TRBV6-3 and TRBJ2-1; D might be TRBD1 or TRBD2, each matching 5 bases. The V gene's germline CDR1 is MNHEY and CDR2 SVGEGT. This CDR3 contains 15 residues. Trimming shortened V by 7 bases and J by 8 bases, and 21 bases separated the two germline ends.

The rearrangement links TRBV6-2 or TRBV6-3 to TRBJ1-6; 8 bases map to TRBD1. V trimming: 0 bases; J trimming: 9 bases; junction bases outside the gene matches: 4. The V gene's germline CDR1 is MNHEY and CDR2 SVGEGT. The CDR3 is 15 residues long. The CDR3 nucleotides are TGTGCCAGCAGTTACTCGCAGGGGGCGCGTTCACCCCTCCACTTT. Amino acid sequence: CASSYSQGARSPLHF.

The chain couples TRBV6-1 to TRBJ2-1; a possible D gene is TRBD2 (6 bases). Trimming left V 6 bases short and J 4 bases short, with 19 bases between. The CDR3 has 16 residues. CDR1 MNHNS and CDR2 SASEGT come from the germline V gene. For the CDR3, the DNA is TGTGCCAGCAGGGCCCGGGACGCGGGATCTTACAATGAGCAGTTCTTC. Its translation: CASRARDAGSYNEQFF.

The chain carries TRBV6-5 and TRBJ1-1; D may be TRBD1 (5 bases). The V gene's germline CDR1 is MNHEY and CDR2 SVGAGI. This CDR3 spans 12 amino acids. Trimming shortened V by 7 bases and J by 8 bases, and 14 bases separated the two germline ends. CDR3 DNA sequence: TGTGCCAGCATGCGTGGAGGGGCCGAAGCTTTCTTT. Translation gives CASMRGGAEAFF.

The rearrangement joins TRBV7-9 to TRBJ1-1; D remains unclear. Germline CDR1 reads SEHNR; CDR2 reads FQNEAQ (reference sequence). Trimming took 1 base from V and 3 from J, leaving 6 bases between them. There are 13 residues in the CDR3. CDR3 protein: CASSLDMDTEAFF. CDR3 coding DNA: TGTGCCAGCAGCTTAGATATGGACACTGAAGCTTTCTTT.

This clonotype was recorded a few times. The chain uses TRBV7-2 and TRBJ2-2; D gene uncertain. CDR3 length equals 13 residues. From germline, CDR1 is SGHTA and CDR2 FQGNSA. The V end lost 5 bases, the J end lost 3 bases, and 7 bases lay between the germline ends. The CDR3 bases are TGTGCCAGCAGCCTCCCGCACACCGGGGAGCTGTTTTTT. Protein product: CASSLPHTGELFF.

This clonotype was detected only a few times. This rearrangement joins TRBV27 to TRBJ2-3; a weak D match, TRBD2 (5 bases). Per the germline V gene, CDR1 is MNHEY and CDR2 is SMNVEV (reference sequence). CDR3 length: 14 amino acids. V lost 3 bases and J 5 bases, leaving 12 bases between the germline ends. The CDR3 nucleotides read TGTGCCAGCAGTTTTGCCCGCCGGGGAGATACGCAGTATTTT. Translated, it gives CASSFARRGDTQYF.

In the case of this clonotype: A read error may be the cause here, since a much bigger clone is one base away. The J gene is TRBJ2-7, the V gene TRBV12-3 or TRBV12-4; tentatively, D is TRBD1 or TRBD2 (5 bases each). This CDR3 comprises 16 residues. The V end was cut by 1 base, the J end by 2 bases, with 15 bases between. CDR3 amino acids: CASSLGPGQRPYEQYF. The DNA of the CDR3 is TGTGCCAGCAGTTTAGGACCGGGGCAGAGACCCTACGAGCAGTACTTC.

The CDR3 protein is CSVPTGDYGYTF. The CDR3 DNA sequence: TGCAGTGTTCCGACAGGGGACTATGGCTACACCTTC. The V call is TRBV20-1, the J call TRBJ1-2; 8 bases align to TRBD1. The germline gives CDR1 DFQATT, CDR2 SNEGSKA (reference sequence). This CDR3 has 12 residues. V shed 7 bases and J 3 bases; nucleotides not matched to a gene: 4.

J is TRBJ1-2 and V is TRBV29-1; D not resolved. The germline V gene has CDR1 SQVTM and CDR2 ANQGSEA. The V end was cut by 3 bases, the J end by 8 bases, with 16 bases between. The CDR3 has 13 amino acids. The CDR3 loop is CSVDPGQYEGYTF. In DNA, the CDR3 is TGCAGCGTTGACCCCGGGCAGTACGAAGGCTACACCTTC.

This chain connects TRBV11-2 to TRBJ2-1, with D unclear. Trimming left V 4 bases short and J 2 bases short, with 12 bases between. This CDR3 contains 15 residues. Germline CDR1 reads SGHAT; CDR2 reads FQNNGV. The CDR3 here is CASSYPKGPYNEQFF. The CDR3 DNA reads TGTGCCAGCAGCTACCCTAAGGGCCCCTACAATGAGCAGTTCTTC. The whole variable domain, remainder taken from reference TRBV11-2 and TRBJ2-1, is EAGVAQSPRYKIIEKRQSVAFWCNPISGHATLYWYQQILGQGPKLLIQFQNNGVVDDSQLPKDRFSAERLKGVDSTLKIQPAKLEDSAVYLCASSYPKGPYNEQFFGPGTRLTVL.

The table lists this clonotype with a few counts. The V call is TRBV4-3, the J call TRBJ1-4; unclear D gene. The CDR3 is 15 amino acids. Germline lookup yields CDR1 LGHNA and CDR2 YSLEER. Trimming took 0 bases from V and 3 from J, leaving 8 bases between them. This chain's CDR3 is CASSQDWAANEKLFF. The CDR3 DNA sequence: TGCGCCAGCAGCCAAGATTGGGCAGCTAATGAAAAACTGTTTTTT.

This chain joins TRBV12-3 or TRBV12-4 and TRBJ2-3; D gene unclear. Trimming removed 3 bases at V and 2 bases at J, with 12 bases between. There are 15 residues in the CDR3. The CDR3 spells CASSFEAGTTDTQYF. In nucleotides, the CDR3 is TGTGCCAGCAGTTTCGAAGCAGGAACCACAGATACGCAGTATTTT.

V usage is TRBV20-1 and J usage is TRBJ1-6; the match to TRBD1 covers 7 bases. CDR1 is DFQATT, CDR2 SNEGSKA, per germline (reference sequence). CDR3 length: 12 amino acids. V was clipped by 5 bases and J by 11 bases; unmatched bases: 6. CDR3 loop: CSARRGGAPLHF. For the CDR3, the DNA is TGCAGTGCTCGCAGGGGGGGCGCACCCCTCCACTTT.

This clonotype was counted at least ten times. The V gene is TRBV9, the J gene TRBJ1-2, with a weak D call TRBD1 (6 bases). Trimming stripped 3 bases from V and 6 bases from J, with 18 bases between. The germline gives CDR1 SGDLS, CDR2 YYNGEE. The CDR3 has 15 amino acids. CDR3 amino acids: CASSANRVPKDGYTF. CDR3 DNA sequence: TGTGCCAGCAGCGCAAACAGGGTACCAAAGGATGGCTACACCTTC. The variable domain in full, completed from reference TRBV9 and TRBJ1-2, reads DSGVTQTPKHLITATGQRVTLRCSPRSGDLSVYWYQQSLDQGLQFLIQYYNGEERAKGNILERFSAQQFPDLHSELNLSSLELGDSALYFCASSANRVPKDGYTFGSGTRLTVV.